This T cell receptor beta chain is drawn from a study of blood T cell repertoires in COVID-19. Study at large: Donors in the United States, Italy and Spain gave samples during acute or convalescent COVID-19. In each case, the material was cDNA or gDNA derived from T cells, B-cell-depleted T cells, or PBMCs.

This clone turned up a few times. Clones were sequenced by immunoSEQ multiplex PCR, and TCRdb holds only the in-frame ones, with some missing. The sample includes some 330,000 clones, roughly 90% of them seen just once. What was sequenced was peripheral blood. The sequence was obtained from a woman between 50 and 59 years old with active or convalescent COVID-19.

The CDR3 DNA reads as TGTGCCAGTGAGAGAAAGGGGACAGCAATTTATGGCTACACCTTC. It specifies CASERKGTAIYGYTF. V usage is TRBV19 and J usage is TRBJ1-2, with 7 bases matching TRBD1. The CDR3 extends over 15 amino acids. Trimming took 8 bases from V and 5 from J; bases not matched to a gene: 14. In germline, CDR1 is LNHDA, CDR2 SQIVND (reference sequence).